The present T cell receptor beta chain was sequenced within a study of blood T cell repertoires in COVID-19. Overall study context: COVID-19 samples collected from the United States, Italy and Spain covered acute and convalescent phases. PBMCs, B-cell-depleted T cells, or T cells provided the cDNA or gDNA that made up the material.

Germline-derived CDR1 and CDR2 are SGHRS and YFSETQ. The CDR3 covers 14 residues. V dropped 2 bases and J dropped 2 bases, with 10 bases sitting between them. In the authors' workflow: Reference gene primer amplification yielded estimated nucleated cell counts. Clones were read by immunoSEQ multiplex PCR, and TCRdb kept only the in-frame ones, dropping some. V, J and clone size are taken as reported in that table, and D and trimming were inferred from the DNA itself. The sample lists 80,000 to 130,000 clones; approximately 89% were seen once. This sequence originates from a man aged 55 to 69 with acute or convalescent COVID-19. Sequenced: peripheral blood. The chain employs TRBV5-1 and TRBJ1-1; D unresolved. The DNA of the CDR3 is TGCGCCAGCAGCTTAACCCCAGGTAACACTGAAGCTTTCTTT. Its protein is CASSLTPGNTEAFF.